This record concerns one T cell receptor (beta chain) sequence. Its antigen is currently unknown. V was pared by 0 bases and J by 5 bases, with 13 bases between. The CDR3 sequence is 15 residues long. Germline V CDR1 and CDR2: LNHNV, YYDKDF (reference sequence). This sample is drawn from a study of shared clonotypes between healthy human individuals. On the study more broadly: Each donor contributed plates that comprised three CD4 naive, three CD4 memory, two CD8 naive and one CD8 memory.

Findings and limits, study-wide: Expectations were that clonotype sharing among donors would be affected by sequencing depth.

Researchers divided each subset's genomic DNA evenly across several immunoSEQ plates. Data came from immunoSEQ multiplex PCR; TCRdb stores just in-frame clones and leaves some out. The sample lists approximately 2,000,000 clones, 85% to 95% occurring once. The clonotype originates from a man aged 18 to 30 in good health. Some clones in this sample may be carry-over from other donors' samples. The chain is built from TRBV15 and TRBJ2-5; D call uncertain. Material: naive CD4+ T cells from PBMCs. Subset: CD45RA+ positively selected. For the CDR3, the DNA is TGTGCCACCAGCAGAGATCAGAGAAAAACGGAGACCCAGTACTTC. It translates to CATSRDQRKTETQYF.